This T cell receptor (beta chain) comes out of a study of PD-1 blockade in classical Hodgkin lymphoma. About the research overall: Patients were administered nivolumab (3 mg/kg intravenously) every 2 weeks.

Germline lookup yields CDR1 SEHNR and CDR2 FQNEAQ (reference sequence). The V gene end was trimmed by 5 bases and the J gene end by 5 bases; junction bases not matched to a gene: 3. This CDR3 comprises 12 residues. The method was immunoSEQ multiplex PCR; TCRdb's version includes in-frame clones alone and lacks a portion of them. The sample has around 90,000 clones, roughly 73% seen once. General study points: Complete responders entered with baseline diversity on par with newly diagnosed patients, the results showed. Compared with baseline, CD4+ but not CD8+ TCR diversity had risen significantly by C4D1. Relapsed/refractory patients reportedly had the lowest baseline TCR diversity, below newly diagnosed patients, who were below healthy donors.

Indicated time point: cycle 4 day 1 (C4D1), after more than 5 weeks of nivolumab. Every patient experienced relapse after autologous stem cell transplantation, and brentuximab vedotin exposure varied. Notes on this clone: The antigen is undetermined. The same CDR3 also results from other DNA sequences found in this sample.

The sequences come from peripheral blood mononuclear cells (PBMCs), collected before the fourth cycle of nivolumab. The V and J genes are TRBV7-9 and TRBJ2-7, with 7 bases that match TRBD1. This sequence originates from a human donor with classical Hodgkin lymphoma. The CDR3 spells CASSLTGDEQYF. The CDR3 nucleotides are TGTGCCAGCAGCCTAACAGGGGACGAGCAGTACTTC.